This record looks at one T cell receptor beta chain sequence and its context. The data were obtained in a study of blood T cell repertoires in COVID-19. At the level of the study: The United States, Italy and Spain were the sources of the acute and convalescent COVID-19 samples.

Generated by immunoSEQ multiplex PCR, the TCRdb table keeps only in-frame clones and is missing some. The sample holds roughly 30,000 clones; 68% are singletons and the top ten take roughly a sixth. This CDR3 region has 15 residues. Germline CDR1 reads MDHEN; CDR2 reads SYDVKM. Trimming cost V 7 bases and J 4 bases; bases outside gene matches: 8. The sequence derives from a human donor in a cohort sampled during active COVID-19. Sequences were obtained from peripheral blood. The chain employs TRBV28 and TRBJ1-4, with 8 bases lining up with TRBD1. CDR3 coding DNA: TGTGCCAGCAATCCGGGACAGGAGATTAATGAAAAACTGTTTTTT. Translated, it gives CASNPGQEINEKLFF. The whole variable domain, filled in from reference TRBV28 and TRBJ1-4, reads DVKVTQSSRYLVKRTGEKVFLECVQDMDHENMFWYRQDPGLGLRLIYFSYDVKMKEKGDIPEGYSVSREKKERFSLILESASTNQTSMYLCASNPGQEINEKLFFGSGTQLSVL.